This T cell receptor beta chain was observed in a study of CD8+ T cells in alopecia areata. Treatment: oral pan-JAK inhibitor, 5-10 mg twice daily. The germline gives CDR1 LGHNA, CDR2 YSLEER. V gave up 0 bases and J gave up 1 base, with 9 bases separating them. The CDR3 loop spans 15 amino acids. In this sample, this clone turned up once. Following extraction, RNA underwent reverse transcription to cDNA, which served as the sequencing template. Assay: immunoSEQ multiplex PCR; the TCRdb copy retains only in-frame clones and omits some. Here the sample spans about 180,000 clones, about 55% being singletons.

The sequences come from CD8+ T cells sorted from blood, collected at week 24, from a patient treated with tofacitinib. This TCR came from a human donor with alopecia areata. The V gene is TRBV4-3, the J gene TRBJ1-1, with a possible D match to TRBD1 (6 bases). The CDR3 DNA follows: TGCGCCAGCAGCCAAGATTACAGGGCGAACACTGAAGCTTTCTTT. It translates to CASSQDYRANTEAFF.